This T cell receptor (beta chain) was captured in a study of somatic mutations in cytotoxic T cells in rheumatoid arthritis. About the study: Sorted by flow to nearly 100% purity were some V beta antibody-stained T-cell populations, including V beta1+ cells sequenced for TCRB. Study-wide points: Rheumatoid arthritis patients and age-matched healthy controls showed no significant difference in CD8+ T-cell clonality. Within 8 of 65 patients, the single biggest CD8+ clone made up more than 20% of CD8+ cells.

This clone was picked up a small number of times. Its antigen is currently unknown. Other DNA sequences in the same sample also yield this CDR3. Blood donors served as healthy controls; their median age was roughly 50 years (range roughly 21-70), and roughly 51% were female. The V segment lost 6 bases and the J segment 5 bases; nucleotides outside the gene matches: 8. This CDR3 has 14 amino acids. The germline gives CDR1 MNHNY, CDR2 SVGAGI (reference sequence). Sequencing used immunoSEQ multiplex PCR; TCRdb keeps in-frame clones, though not all of them. The table lists under 15,000 clones, roughly four fifths of them singletons.

The receptor's source is a woman aged 60 to 75 in good health. The rearrangement uses TRBV6-6 and TRBJ1-1; TRBD1 aligns across 8 bases. The sample comprised CD8+ T cells sorted from blood. CDR3 in amino acids: CASSETGGSTEAFF. The CDR3, as DNA: TGTGCCAGCAGCGAAACAGGGGGGAGTACTGAAGCTTTCTTT.